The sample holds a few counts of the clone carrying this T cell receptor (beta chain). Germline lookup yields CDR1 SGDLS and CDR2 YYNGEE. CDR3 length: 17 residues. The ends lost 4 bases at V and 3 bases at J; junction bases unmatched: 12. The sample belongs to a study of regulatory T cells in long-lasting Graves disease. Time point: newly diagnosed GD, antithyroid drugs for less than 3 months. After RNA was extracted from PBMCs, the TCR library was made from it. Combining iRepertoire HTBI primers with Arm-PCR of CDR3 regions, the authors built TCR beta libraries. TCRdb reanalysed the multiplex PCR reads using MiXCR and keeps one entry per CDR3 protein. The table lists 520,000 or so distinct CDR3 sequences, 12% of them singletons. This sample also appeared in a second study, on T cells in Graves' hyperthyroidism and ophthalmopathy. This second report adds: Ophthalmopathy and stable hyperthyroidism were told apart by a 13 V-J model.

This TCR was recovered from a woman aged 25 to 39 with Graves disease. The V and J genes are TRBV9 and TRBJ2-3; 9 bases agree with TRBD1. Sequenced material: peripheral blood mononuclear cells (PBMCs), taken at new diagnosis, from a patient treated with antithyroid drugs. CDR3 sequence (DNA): TGTGCCAGCAGCCCCCACCCGACAGGGGGTATTACAGATACGCAGTATTTT. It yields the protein CASSPHPTGGITDTQYF.